This TCR beta chain was recorded in a study of T cells after somatic rescue of genetic block. Germline V CDR1 and CDR2: SGHTA, FQGNSA. The CDR3 length is 14 residues. Trimming cost V 1 base and J 3 bases, with 9 bases left between them. Assay used: immunoSEQ multiplex PCR; TCRdb lists only in-frame clones, some missing. The profile covers under 7,500 clones, with approximately 80% appearing a single time and roughly 24% taken by the ten largest. The receptor's source is a boy aged 10-17 years. This chain joins TRBV7-2 and TRBJ1-1, with a weak D call TRBD1 (6 bases). The sample taken for sequencing was peripheral blood mononuclear cells (PBMCs). CDR3 bases: TGTGCCAGCAGCTTAGGGAACAGGGACACTGAAGCTTTCTTT. This sequence encodes CASSLGNRDTEAFF. The entire variable domain, with the rest obtained from reference TRBV7-2 and TRBJ1-1, is as follows: GAGVSQSPSNKVTEKGKDVELRCDPISGHTALYWYRQSLGQGLEFLIYFQGNSAPDKSGLPSDRFSAERTGGSVSTLTIQRTQQEDSAVYLCASSLGNRDTEAFFGQGTRLTVV.